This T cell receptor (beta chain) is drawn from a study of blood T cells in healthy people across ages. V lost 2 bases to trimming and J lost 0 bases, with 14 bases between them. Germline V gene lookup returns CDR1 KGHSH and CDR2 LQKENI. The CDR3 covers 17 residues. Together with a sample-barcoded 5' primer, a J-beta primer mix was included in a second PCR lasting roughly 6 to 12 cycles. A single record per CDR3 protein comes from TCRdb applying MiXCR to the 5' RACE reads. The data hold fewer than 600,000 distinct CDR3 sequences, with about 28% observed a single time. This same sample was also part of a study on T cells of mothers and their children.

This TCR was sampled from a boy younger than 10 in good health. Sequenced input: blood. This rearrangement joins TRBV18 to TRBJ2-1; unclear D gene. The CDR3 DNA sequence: TGTGCCAGCTCACCATCAAAATGGCCAAGCTCCTACAATGAGCAGTTCTTC. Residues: CASSPSKWPSSYNEQFF.